Listed below are T cell receptor beta chains from one sample, sequenced in a study of shared clonotypes between healthy human individuals. Repertoires were generated with immunoSEQ multiplex PCR, while TCRdb's copy carries only in-frame clones and drops some. The data contain about 550,000 clones, nearly 97% of them singletons. Sequenced input: naive CD8+ T cells sorted from blood. All receptors come from a woman between 25 and 40 years old in good health. CDR3s include the opening cysteine and the closing phenylalanine or tryptophan. The D gene is left open where the match is weak. Size values are once, few and many counts, or a class for expanded clones, and some rows have none.

TRBJ2-7 TRBV28 - - CASSRDLLGYEQYF TGTGCCAGCAGCCGGGACCTCCTGGGCTACGAGCAGTACTTC
TRBJ2-1 TRBV7-9 - - CASSLVSIYEQFF TGTGCCAGCAGCTTAGTTAGCATCTATGAGCAGTTCTTC
TRBJ2-7 TRBV6-5 - - CASSYSSGSLTYEQYF TGTGCCAGCAGTTACTCGTCGGGGTCTCTAACCTACGAGCAGTACTTC
TRBJ1-2 TRBV28 - - CASSLSSVYGYTF TGTGCCAGCAGTTTGAGTAGTGTATATGGCTACACCTTC
TRBJ1-1 TRBV18 - TRBD1 CASSQSGGDTEAFF TGTGCCAGCTCACAGTCAGGGGGAGACACTGAAGCTTTCTTT
TRBJ2-7 TRBV28 - - CASSFPTDSYEQYF TGTGCCAGCAGTTTCCCCACCGACAGCTACGAGCAGTACTTC
TRBJ2-1 TRBV2 - - CASRGRPEQFF TGTGCCAGCAGGGGGCGTCCTGAGCAGTTCTTC
TRBJ2-7 TRBV28 - - CASSLDGTSYEQYF TGTGCCAGCAGTTTAGACGGAACATCCTACGAGCAGTACTTC
TRBJ1-5 TRBV2 - TRBD1 CASTTGEGPQHF TGTGCCAGCACGACAGGGGAGGGGCCCCAGCATTTT
TRBJ2-7 TRBV14 once - CASSPGWAGTSNEQYF TGTGCCAGCAGCCCCGGCTGGGCCGGGACCTCCAACGAGCAGTACTTC
TRBJ1-1 TRBV7-9 - - CASSSPNEAFF TGTGCCAGCAGCTCCCCGAATGAAGCTTTCTTT
TRBJ1-1 TRBV6-6 - - CASSYSAALVEAFF TGTGCCAGCAGTTACTCGGCAGCCCTGGTGGAAGCTTTCTTT
TRBJ2-7 TRBV28 once - CASSSAGEQYF TGTGCCAGCAGTTCAGCAGGGGAGCAGTACTTC
TRBJ1-2 TRBV29-1 - - CSVEEGGSNYGYTF TGCAGCGTTGAAGAAGGGGGATCTAACTATGGCTACACCTTC
TRBJ2-7 TRBV29-1 - - CSVVGPRRESYEQYF TGCAGCGTTGTAGGCCCGAGAAGGGAGTCATACGAGCAGTACTTC
TRBJ2-7 TRBV7-9 - - CASSLSRYEQYF TGTGCCAGCAGCTTGAGCCGGTACGAGCAGTACTTC
TRBJ1-2 TRBV5-5 - - CASSFGLGAIYYTF TGTGCCAGCAGCTTTGGACTGGGGGCGATTTACTACACCTTC
TRBJ2-3 TRBV27 - - CASSLRNSNQPQYF TGTGCCAGCAGTTTAAGGAATAGCAATCAGCCCCAGTATTTT
TRBJ2-5 TRBV7-6 - - CASSIGDEETQYF TGTGCCAGCAGCATAGGAGACGAAGAGACCCAGTACTTC
TRBJ1-5 TRBV19 - TRBD1 CASRGGRGPGNQPQHF TGTGCCAGTCGAGGGGGCAGGGGGCCCGGCAATCAGCCCCAGCATTTT
TRBJ2-3 TRBV5-1 - TRBD1 CASSPGTGKTDTQYF TGCGCCAGCTCACCCGGGACAGGGAAAACAGATACGCAGTATTTT
TRBJ2-5 TRBV6-6 - - CASSYVGPGPQETQYF TGTGCCAGCAGTTACGTCGGCCCTGGTCCGCAAGAGACCCAGTACTTC
TRBJ2-5 TRBV7-9 - - CASSLGVVYEETQYF TGTGCCAGCAGCTTAGGGGTGGTATACGAAGAGACCCAGTACTTC
TRBJ2-1 TRBV5-8 once - CASSTGSPGEQFF TGTGCCAGCAGCACGGGTTCTCCAGGTGAGCAGTTCTTC
TRBJ2-2 TRBV16 - TRBD1 CASSQSRTGNTGELFF TGTGCCAGCAGCCAATCGAGGACAGGGAACACCGGGGAGCTGTTTTTT
TRBJ2-3 TRBV6-6 - - CASSYWDGTTDTQYF TGTGCCAGCAGTTACTGGGATGGGACCACAGATACGCAGTATTTT
TRBJ2-3 TRBV27 - TRBD2 CASSLPGSGRTDTQYF TGTGCCAGCAGTCTCCCAGGGAGCGGGAGGACAGATACGCAGTATTTT
TRBJ2-1 TRBV6-6 - - CASSTYLRSNEQFF TGTGCCAGCAGTACGTACCTTCGAAGTAATGAGCAGTTCTTC
TRBJ2-7 TRBV28 - TRBD1 CASSLINSQGNPYEQYF TGTGCCAGCAGTTTGATTAATTCACAGGGGAACCCCTACGAGCAGTACTTC
TRBJ2-1 TRBV27 once - CASSQDGEQFF TGTGCCAGCAGTCAAGACGGGGAGCAGTTCTTC
TRBJ2-7 TRBV29-1 once TRBD1 CSVLAGGSYEQYF TGCAGCGTTCTTGCAGGGGGATCCTACGAGCAGTACTTC
TRBJ2-1 TRBV2 - - CVNSEAQYNEQFF TGTGTCAACTCGGAGGCACAATACAATGAGCAGTTCTTC
TRBJ2-1 TRBV9 - - CASSRLGGLSEQFF TGTGCCAGCAGCCGGCTGGGGGGTCTAAGTGAGCAGTTCTTC
TRBJ1-2 TRBV4-1 - - CASSQVRGGETVNYGYTF TGCGCCAGCAGCCAAGTACGCGGGGGGGAAACTGTTAACTATGGCTACACCTTC
TRBJ2-7 TRBV13 - TRBD2 CASSPWGGLSDEQYF TGTGCCAGCAGCCCCTGGGGGGGTTTGTCCGACGAGCAGTACTTC
TRBJ1-2 TRBV27 - - CASSPRTAYGYTF TGTGCCAGCAGTCCGCGGACAGCATATGGCTACACCTTC
TRBJ2-7 TRBV23-1 - - CASIRAGSYEQYF TGCGCCAGCATAAGAGCGGGCTCCTACGAGCAGTACTTC
TRBJ2-5 TRBV6-6 - - CASHTGGHSGETQYF TGTGCCAGCCACACCGGGGGGCACAGCGGGGAGACCCAGTACTTC
TRBJ2-7 TRBV11-2 - TRBD2 CASSFGGDEQYF TGTGCCAGCAGCTTTGGGGGGGACGAGCAGTACTTC
TRBJ1-1 TRBV4-1 - - CASSQENFWNTEAFF TGCGCCAGCAGCCAAGAGAACTTCTGGAACACTGAAGCTTTCTTT
TRBJ2-5 TRBV29-1 - TRBD2 CSVDQQETGTTETQYF TGCAGCGTTGACCAACAGGAGACCGGGACTACTGAGACCCAGTACTTC